The rows below give T cell receptor beta chains drawn from one sample of a study of neoadjuvant anti-PD-1 for oral cavity cancer. The method was immunoSEQ multiplex PCR; TCRdb's version includes in-frame clones alone and lacks a portion of them. This sample has fewer than 10,000 clones, with around 68% found just once. Sequencing was performed on PBMCs, taken after nivolumab (anti-PD-1) treatment. The origin of the receptors is a person aged 35-79 years with oral cavity squamous cell carcinoma. Both conserved end residues are part of each CDR3. Fields, in order: D gene, V gene, clone size, J gene, CDR3 DNA, CDR3 protein. A D gene is named only where the DNA matches it firmly. Rows may omit the clone size; those that give it use once, few, many or a size class.

.	TRBV5-5	.	TRBJ2-3	TGTGCCAGCAGCCCCCGAGGAGGAGGCCCCACAGATACGCAGTATTTT	CASSPRGGGPTDTQYF
.	TRBV2	.	TRBJ1-2	TGTGCCAGCAGTGCAGCCCGGGAGGCTAACTATGGCTACACCTTC	CASSAAREANYGYTF
TRBD1	TRBV5-1	.	TRBJ2-7	TGCGCCAGCAGCGTCGAGACAGGGGTCCACCTCGAGCAGTACTTC	CASSVETGVHLEQYF
.	TRBV19	few	TRBJ1-1	TGTGCCAGCACAGGTTACGATGAAGCTTTCTTT	CASTGYDEAFF
TRBD1	TRBV6-4	few	TRBJ1-1	TGTGCCAGCAGCCGCGGGACAGGGGGTTACACTGAAGCTTTCTTT	CASSRGTGGYTEAFF
.	TRBV28	.	TRBJ1-2	TGTGCCAGCAGTGAGGCGGGCGCACTCATACGCGACTATGGCTACACCTTC	CASSEAGALIRDYGYTF
.	TRBV9	.	TRBJ2-7	TGTGCCAGCAGCGTCGGCAGCTCCTACGAGCAGTACTTC	CASSVGSSYEQYF
.	TRBV5-1	.	TRBJ1-6	TGCGCCAGCAGCCTTACCTATAATTCACCCCTCCACTTT	CASSLTYNSPLHF
TRBD1	TRBV6-5	.	TRBJ1-2	TGTGCCAGCATACGACAGGGGGCGACTAGTGGCTACACCTTC	CASIRQGATSGYTF
.	TRBV2	.	TRBJ1-2	TGTGCCCGCTCACCTACAGCTAACTATGGCTACACCTTC	CARSPTANYGYTF
.	TRBV5-6	.	TRBJ2-3	TGTGCCAGCAGCTTGAGGGGCACAGATACGCAGTATTTT	CASSLRGTDTQYF
.	TRBV6-1	few	TRBJ1-3	TGTGCCAGCAGTGACCCCGGCAGGAGCTCTGGAAACACCATATATTTT	CASSDPGRSSGNTIYF
.	TRBV28	.	TRBJ1-2	TGTGCCAGCAGTTTATCGGCAGGGCTCAGTGGCTACACCTTC	CASSLSAGLSGYTF
TRBD2	TRBV6-1	.	TRBJ2-2	TGTGCCAGCAGTGGGGGACTAGCGGCCGGGGAGCTGTTTTTT	CASSGGLAAGELFF
.	TRBV19	.	TRBJ2-1	TGTGCCAGTAGGAGGGCCCGGGAGCAGTTCTTC	CASRRAREQFF
TRBD2	TRBV18	few	TRBJ2-1	TGTGCCAGCTCACCCCGACTAGCGGGGGGCGGCGAGCAGTTCTTC	CASSPRLAGGGEQFF
TRBD1	TRBV5-1	.	TRBJ1-6	TGCGCCAGCAGTCTGGACAGGTGGACCTATAATTCACCCCTCCACTTT	CASSLDRWTYNSPLHF
.	TRBV7-9	few	TRBJ2-7	TGTGCCAGCAGCCCCCTGGAGGTAATCTACGAGCAGTACTTC	CASSPLEVIYEQYF
TRBD2	TRBV7-9	.	TRBJ2-1	TGTGCCAGCAGCTTAGTTCGGGGGGGCAATGAGCAGTTCTTC	CASSLVRGGNEQFF
TRBD1	TRBV2	.	TRBJ1-2	TGTGCCATCTTACAGGGGCGAGGATACTACACCTTC	CAILQGRGYYTF
TRBD2	TRBV12-5	.	TRBJ2-3	TGTGCTAGTGGTTTAGCGGGGGGCAGGGATACGCAGTATTTT	CASGLAGGRDTQYF
TRBD2	TRBV7-8	.	TRBJ2-2	TGTGCCAGCAGCTTAGCTGGAGGGCGGGAGGCCGGGGAGCTGTTTTTT	CASSLAGGREAGELFF
.	TRBV25-1	.	TRBJ1-2	TGTGCCAGCAGCCCCCCTGGTTACGGGGGCTACACCTTC	CASSPPGYGGYTF
TRBD2	TRBV2	.	TRBJ2-2	TGTGCCAGCAAGGGAGGGGCCGGGACCGGGGAGCTGTTTTTT	CASKGGAGTGELFF
TRBD2	TRBV5-1	.	TRBJ2-1	TGCGCCAGCAGCTTGGTGGCGACTAGCGGTCTCAATGAGCAGTTCTTC	CASSLVATSGLNEQFF
TRBD1	TRBV4-1	once	TRBJ2-1	TGCGCCAGCAGCCAGCCGGACAGGGGGCTAGGGAATGAGCAGTTCTTC	CASSQPDRGLGNEQFF
.	TRBV5-1	.	TRBJ2-2	TGCGCCAGCAGCGTCCGTCAGAGGACAAGCACCGGGGAGCTGTTTTTT	CASSVRQRTSTGELFF